A selection of T cell receptor beta chains follows, all from one sample in a study of radiation and T cells in renal cell carcinoma. The repertoire was sequenced with immunoSEQ multiplex PCR; TCRdb's copy has only in-frame clones and lacks some. The sample lists around 16,000 clones; roughly three fifths were seen once. This sample comprised tumor tissue, obtained from a patient whose treatment was nephrectomy without radiotherapy. The receptors derive from a man aged 45-65 years with renal cell carcinoma. CDR3s include the opening cysteine and the closing phenylalanine or tryptophan. D genes are given only for firm matches. A row's size may be missing; if present it is once, few, many or a size class.

D	size	V	J	DNA	CDR3
.	.	TRBV5-5	TRBJ2-7	TGTGCCAGCAGCTTGGCCGTCGCTAGGTACGAGCAGTACTTC	CASSLAVARYEQYF
TRBD2	many	TRBV6-1	TRBJ2-1	TGTGCCAGCAGTGAAAGCGGGAGGAGGAATGAGCAGTTCTTC	CASSESGRRNEQFF
.	.	TRBV6-5	TRBJ1-4	TGTGCCAGCAGTTACAGGGGAAACGAAAAACTGTTTTTT	CASSYRGNEKLFF
TRBD1	.	TRBV6-1	TRBJ2-7	TGTGCCAGCAGTGATGCGCAGGGGGCAGTTTACGAGCAGTACTTC	CASSDAQGAVYEQYF
.	.	TRBV6-1	TRBJ2-2	TGTGCCAGCAGTGAAGGACAGAGCACCGGGGAGCTGTTTTTT	CASSEGQSTGELFF
.	.	TRBV7-9	TRBJ2-1	TGTGCCAGCAGCTTAGTTGATGAGCAGTTCTTC	CASSLVDEQFF
.	.	TRBV19	TRBJ2-3	TGTGCCAGTAGTATAGGTCCTCTCACAGATACGCAGTATTTT	CASSIGPLTDTQYF
TRBD1	.	TRBV6-5	TRBJ2-7	TGTGCCAGCAGCTTCGACAGGGGGCGGTCCTACGAGCAGTACTTC	CASSFDRGRSYEQYF
.	.	TRBV5-4	TRBJ2-1	TGTGCCAGCAGCTTATTCGTTGGGGGGCGGGAGCAGTTCTTC	CASSLFVGGREQFF
TRBD1	few	TRBV5-1	TRBJ1-1	TGCGCCAGCAGCTTCGACAGGGGCGGCACTGAAGCTTTCTTT	CASSFDRGGTEAFF
TRBD1	once	TRBV5-6	TRBJ2-5	TGTGCCAGCAGCTTAGTAGGGGGCTCTCAAGAGACCCAGTACTTC	CASSLVGGSQETQYF
TRBD2	few	TRBV29-1	TRBJ2-1	TGCAGCTCTGGCACTAGCGGTTTCAATGAGCAGTTCTTC	CSSGTSGFNEQFF
.	.	TRBV2	TRBJ1-1	TGTGCCAGCAGTCTAACCGGGTGGATCACTGAAGCTTTCTTT	CASSLTGWITEAFF
TRBD1	.	TRBV7-9	TRBJ2-7	TGTGCCAGCAGCTTAGACGACAGGGGGCACTCCTACGAGCAGTACTTC	CASSLDDRGHSYEQYF
.	medium-sized	TRBV28	TRBJ1-6	TGTGCCAGCAGAGACCACAGGGAAAGCAAGATGGCAAGATGGAAAATTTCACCCCTCCACTTT	CASRDHRESKMARWKISPLHF
TRBD1	.	TRBV10-3	TRBJ2-7	TGTGCCATCAGTGCCCTACAGGGGGCGGGGGAGCAGTACTTC	CAISALQGAGEQYF